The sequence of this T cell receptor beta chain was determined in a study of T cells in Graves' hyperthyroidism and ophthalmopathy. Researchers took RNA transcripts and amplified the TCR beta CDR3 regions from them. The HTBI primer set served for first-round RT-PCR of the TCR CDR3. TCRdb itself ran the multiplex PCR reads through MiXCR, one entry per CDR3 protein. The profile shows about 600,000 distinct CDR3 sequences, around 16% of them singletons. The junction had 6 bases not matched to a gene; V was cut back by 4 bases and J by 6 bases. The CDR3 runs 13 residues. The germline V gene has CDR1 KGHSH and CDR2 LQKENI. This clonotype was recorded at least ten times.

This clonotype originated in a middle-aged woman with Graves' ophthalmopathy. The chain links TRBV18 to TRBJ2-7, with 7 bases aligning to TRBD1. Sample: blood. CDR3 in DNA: TGTGCCAGCTCACAGGGACAGTACGGCGAGCAGTACTTC. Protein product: CASSQGQYGEQYF.